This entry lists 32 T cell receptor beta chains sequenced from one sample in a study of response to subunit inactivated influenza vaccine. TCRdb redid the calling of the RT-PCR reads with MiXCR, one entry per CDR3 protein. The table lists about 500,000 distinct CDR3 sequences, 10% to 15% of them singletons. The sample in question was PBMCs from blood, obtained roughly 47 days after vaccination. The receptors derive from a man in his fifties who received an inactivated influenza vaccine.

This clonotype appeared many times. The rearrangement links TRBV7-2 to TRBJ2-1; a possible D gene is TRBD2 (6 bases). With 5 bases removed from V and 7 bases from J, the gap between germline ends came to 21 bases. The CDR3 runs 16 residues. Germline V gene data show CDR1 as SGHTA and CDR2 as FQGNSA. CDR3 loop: CASSTKVREIGNEQFF. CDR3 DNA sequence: TGTGCCAGCAGCACCAAGGTCCGGGAGATTGGGAATGAGCAGTTCTTC.

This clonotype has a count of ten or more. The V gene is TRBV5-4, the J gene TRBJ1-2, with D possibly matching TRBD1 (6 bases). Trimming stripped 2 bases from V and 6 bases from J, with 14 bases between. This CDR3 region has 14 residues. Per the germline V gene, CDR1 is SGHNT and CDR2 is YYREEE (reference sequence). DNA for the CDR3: TGTGCCAGCAGCTTAGACGGGGGCGCCGATGGCTACACCTTC. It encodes CASSLDGGADGYTF.

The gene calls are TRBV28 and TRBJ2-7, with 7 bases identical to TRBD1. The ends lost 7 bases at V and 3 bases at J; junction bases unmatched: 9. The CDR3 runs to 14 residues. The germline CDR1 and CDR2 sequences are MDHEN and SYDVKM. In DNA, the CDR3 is TGTGCCAGCAAACAAACAGGGGTAATCTACGAGCAGTACTTC. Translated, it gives CASKQTGVIYEQYF.

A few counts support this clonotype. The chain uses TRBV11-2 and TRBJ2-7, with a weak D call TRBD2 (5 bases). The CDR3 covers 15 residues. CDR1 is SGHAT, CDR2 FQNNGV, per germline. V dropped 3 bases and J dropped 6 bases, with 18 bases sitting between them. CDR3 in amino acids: CASSLVLTRVGEQYF. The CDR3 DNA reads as TGTGCCAGCAGCTTGGTCCTTACTAGGGTCGGCGAGCAGTACTTC.

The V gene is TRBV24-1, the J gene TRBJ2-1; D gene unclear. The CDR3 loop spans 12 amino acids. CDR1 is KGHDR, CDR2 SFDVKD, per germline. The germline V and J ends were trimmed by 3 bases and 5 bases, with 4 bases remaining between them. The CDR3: CATSDLNNEQFF. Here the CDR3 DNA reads TGTGCCACCAGTGATCTTAACAATGAGCAGTTCTTC.

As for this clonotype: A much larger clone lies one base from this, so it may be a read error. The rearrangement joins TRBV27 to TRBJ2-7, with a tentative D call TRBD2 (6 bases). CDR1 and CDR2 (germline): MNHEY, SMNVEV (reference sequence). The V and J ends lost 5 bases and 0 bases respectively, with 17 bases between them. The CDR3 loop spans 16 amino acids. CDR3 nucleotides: TGTGCCAGCAGTCCGTCGACTAGAAGGAGCTCCTACGAGCAGTACTTC. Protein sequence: CASSPSTRRSSYEQYF.

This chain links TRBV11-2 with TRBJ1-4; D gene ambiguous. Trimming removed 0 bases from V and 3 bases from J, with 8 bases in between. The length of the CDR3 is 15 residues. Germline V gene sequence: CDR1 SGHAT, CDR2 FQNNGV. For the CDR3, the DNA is TGTGCCAGCAGCTTAGAGGCAGGACCTAATGAAAAACTGTTTTTT. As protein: CASSLEAGPNEKLFF.

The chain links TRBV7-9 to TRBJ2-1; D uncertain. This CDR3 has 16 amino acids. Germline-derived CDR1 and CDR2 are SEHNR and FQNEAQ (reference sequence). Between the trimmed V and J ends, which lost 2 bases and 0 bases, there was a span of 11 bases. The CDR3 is CASSLSGLNSYNEQFF. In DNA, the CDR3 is TGTGCCAGCAGCTTATCTGGCTTGAACTCCTACAATGAGCAGTTCTTC.

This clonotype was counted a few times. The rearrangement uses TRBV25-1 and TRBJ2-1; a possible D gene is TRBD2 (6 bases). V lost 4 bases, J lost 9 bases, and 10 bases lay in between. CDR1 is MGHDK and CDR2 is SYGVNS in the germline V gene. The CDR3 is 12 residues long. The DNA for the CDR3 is TGTGCCAGCAGTGCGACTAGTACTGAGCAGTTCTTC. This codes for CASSATSTEQFF. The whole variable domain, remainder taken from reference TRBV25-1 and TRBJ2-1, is EADIYQTPRYLVIGTGKKITLECSQTMGHDKMYWYQQDPGMELHLIHYSYGVNSTEKGDLSSESTVSRIRTEHFPLTLESARPSHTSQYLCASSATSTEQFFGPGTRLTVL.

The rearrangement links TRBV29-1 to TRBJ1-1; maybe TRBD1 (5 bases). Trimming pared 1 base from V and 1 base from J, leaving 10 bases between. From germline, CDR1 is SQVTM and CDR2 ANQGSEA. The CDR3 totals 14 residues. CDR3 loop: CSVEVRGANTEAFF. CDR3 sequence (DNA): TGCAGCGTTGAAGTACGAGGGGCGAACACTGAAGCTTTCTTT.

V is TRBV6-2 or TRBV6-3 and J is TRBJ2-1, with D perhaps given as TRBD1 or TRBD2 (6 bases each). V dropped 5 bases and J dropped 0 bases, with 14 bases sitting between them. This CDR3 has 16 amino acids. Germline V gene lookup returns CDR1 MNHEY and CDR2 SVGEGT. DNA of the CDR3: TGTGCCAGCAGTACCTACAAGGGGGGCTCCTACAATGAGCAGTTCTTC. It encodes CASSTYKGGSYNEQFF.

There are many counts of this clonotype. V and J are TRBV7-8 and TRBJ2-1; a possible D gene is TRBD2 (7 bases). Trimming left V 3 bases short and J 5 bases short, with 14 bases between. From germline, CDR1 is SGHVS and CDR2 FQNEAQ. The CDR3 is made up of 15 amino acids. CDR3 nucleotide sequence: TGTGCCAGCAGCTTTTTTGGCGGGGGCGACAATGAGCAGTTCTTC. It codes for CASSFFGGGDNEQFF.

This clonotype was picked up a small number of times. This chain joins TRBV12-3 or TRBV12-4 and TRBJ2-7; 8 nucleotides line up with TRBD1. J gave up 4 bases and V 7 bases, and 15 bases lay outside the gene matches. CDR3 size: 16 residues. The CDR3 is CASTPGQARDTYEQYF. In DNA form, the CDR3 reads TGTGCCAGCACCCCGGGACAGGCCAGAGATACGTACGAGCAGTACTTC.

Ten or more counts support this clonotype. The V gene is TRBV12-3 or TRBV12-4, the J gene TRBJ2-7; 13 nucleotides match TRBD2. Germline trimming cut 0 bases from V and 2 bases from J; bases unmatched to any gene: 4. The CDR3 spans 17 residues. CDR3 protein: CASSLAPGLAGTYEQYF. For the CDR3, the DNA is TGTGCCAGCAGTTTAGCACCGGGACTAGCGGGGACCTACGAGCAGTACTTC.

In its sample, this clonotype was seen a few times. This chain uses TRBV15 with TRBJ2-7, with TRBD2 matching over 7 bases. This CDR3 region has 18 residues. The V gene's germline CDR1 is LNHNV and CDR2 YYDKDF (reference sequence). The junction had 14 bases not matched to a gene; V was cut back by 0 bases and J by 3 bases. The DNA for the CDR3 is TGTGCCACCAGCAGAGATCACCACGGGATAGCGGGCTTCTACGAGCAGTACTTC. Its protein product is CATSRDHHGIAGFYEQYF.

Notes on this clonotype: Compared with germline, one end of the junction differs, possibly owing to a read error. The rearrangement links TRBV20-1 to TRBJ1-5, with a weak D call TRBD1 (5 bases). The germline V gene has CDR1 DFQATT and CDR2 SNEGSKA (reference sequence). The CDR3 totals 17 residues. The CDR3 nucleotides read TGCAGTGCTAGAGATGGTATGGCTGGGGCAGACAATCAGCCCAAGCATTTT. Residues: CSARDGMAGADNQPKHF.

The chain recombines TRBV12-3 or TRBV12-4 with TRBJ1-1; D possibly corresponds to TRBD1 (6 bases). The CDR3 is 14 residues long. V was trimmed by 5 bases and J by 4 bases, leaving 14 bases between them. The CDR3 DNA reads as TGTGCCAGCAGTCCCGGACAGATTCCCACTGAAGCTTTCTTT. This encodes CASSPGQIPTEAFF.

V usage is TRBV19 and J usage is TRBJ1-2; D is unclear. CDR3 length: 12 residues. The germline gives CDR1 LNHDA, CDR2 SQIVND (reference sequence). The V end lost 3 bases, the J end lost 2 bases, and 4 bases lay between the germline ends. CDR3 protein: CASSMQNYGYTF. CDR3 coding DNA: TGTGCCAGTAGTATGCAGAACTATGGCTACACCTTC.

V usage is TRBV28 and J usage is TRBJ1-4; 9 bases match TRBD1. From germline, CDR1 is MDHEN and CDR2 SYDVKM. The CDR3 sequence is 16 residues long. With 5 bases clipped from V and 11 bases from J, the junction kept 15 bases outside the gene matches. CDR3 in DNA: TGTGCCAGCAGTCCCCGGGACAGGGTACAAATGAGGAAACTGTTTTTT. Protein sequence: CASSPRDRVQMRKLFF.

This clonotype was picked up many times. CDR3: CSAAFGGELFF. As DNA, the CDR3 is TGCAGTGCTGCGTTTGGCGGGGAGCTGTTTTTT. V and J are TRBV20-1 and TRBJ2-2; no clear D. Trimming removed 5 bases from V and 7 bases from J, with 8 bases in between. This CDR3 is built from 11 residues. CDR1 is DFQATT, CDR2 SNEGSKA, per germline (reference sequence).

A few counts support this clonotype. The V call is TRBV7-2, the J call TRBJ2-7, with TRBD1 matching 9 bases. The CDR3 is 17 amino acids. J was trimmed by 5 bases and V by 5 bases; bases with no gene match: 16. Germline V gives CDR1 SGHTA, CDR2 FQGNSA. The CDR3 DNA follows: TGTGCCAGCAGCCCGCTTGTCAATCCGGGACAGGGACACGAGCAGTACTTC. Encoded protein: CASSPLVNPGQGHEQYF.

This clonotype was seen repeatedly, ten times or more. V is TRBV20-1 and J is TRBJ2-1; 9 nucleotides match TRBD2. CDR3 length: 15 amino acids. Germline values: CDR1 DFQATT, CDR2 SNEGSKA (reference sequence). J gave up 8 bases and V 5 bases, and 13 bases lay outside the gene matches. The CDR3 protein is CSAPLQGLAVDEQFF. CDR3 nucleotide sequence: TGCAGTGCTCCCCTCCAGGGACTAGCCGTCGATGAGCAGTTCTTC.

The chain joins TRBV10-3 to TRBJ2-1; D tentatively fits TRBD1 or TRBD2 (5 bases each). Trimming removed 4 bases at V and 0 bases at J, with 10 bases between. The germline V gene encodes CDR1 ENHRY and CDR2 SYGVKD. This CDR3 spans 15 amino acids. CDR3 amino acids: CAISAAGSSYNEQFF. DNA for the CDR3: TGTGCCATCAGTGCGGCAGGGAGCTCCTACAATGAGCAGTTCTTC.

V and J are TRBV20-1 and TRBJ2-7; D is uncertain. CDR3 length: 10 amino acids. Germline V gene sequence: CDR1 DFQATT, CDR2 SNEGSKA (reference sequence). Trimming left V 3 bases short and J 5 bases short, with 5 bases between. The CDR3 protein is CSASNDEQYF. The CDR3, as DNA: TGCAGTGCTAGTAACGACGAGCAGTACTTC.

In DNA form, the CDR3 reads TGCAGTGCTAGAAGCGGGGAAGGAGTAAGGACCCAGTACTTC. Protein product: CSARSGEGVRTQYF. J is TRBJ2-5 and V is TRBV20-1; TRBD2 aligns across 7 bases. V shed 2 bases and J 7 bases; nucleotides not matched to a gene: 10. This CDR3 region has 14 residues. Looked up from germline, CDR1 is DFQATT and CDR2 is SNEGSKA (reference sequence).

The CDR3 nucleotides are TGTGCCATCAGTGACGATCTTGGGGTTAAGACCCAGTACTTC. As protein: CAISDDLGVKTQYF. The chain has TRBV10-3 and TRBJ2-5; no definite D call. V was trimmed by 3 bases and J by 6 bases, leaving 14 bases between them. CDR3 length equals 14 residues. CDR1 ENHRY and CDR2 SYGVKD come from the germline V gene.

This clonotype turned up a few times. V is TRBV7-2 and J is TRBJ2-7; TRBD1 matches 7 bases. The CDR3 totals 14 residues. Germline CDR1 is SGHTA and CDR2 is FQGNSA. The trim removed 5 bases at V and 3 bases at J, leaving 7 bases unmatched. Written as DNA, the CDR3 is TGTGCCAGCAGCCCGAGGCCAGGGGGCTACGAGCAGTACTTC. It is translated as CASSPRPGGYEQYF.

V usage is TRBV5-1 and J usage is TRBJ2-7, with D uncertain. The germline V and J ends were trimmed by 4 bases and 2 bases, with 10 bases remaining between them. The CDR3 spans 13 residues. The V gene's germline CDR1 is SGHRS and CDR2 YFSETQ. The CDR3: CASSPDGPYEQYF. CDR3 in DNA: TGCGCCAGCAGCCCGGACGGACCCTACGAGCAGTACTTC.

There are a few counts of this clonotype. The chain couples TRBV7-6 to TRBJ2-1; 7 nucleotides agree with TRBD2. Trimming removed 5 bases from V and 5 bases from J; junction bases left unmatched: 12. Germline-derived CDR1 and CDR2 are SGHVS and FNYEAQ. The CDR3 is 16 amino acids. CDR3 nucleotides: TGTGCCAGCAGCGAGGGACTAACCAAACCCCACAATGAGCAGTTCTTC. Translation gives CASSEGLTKPHNEQFF.

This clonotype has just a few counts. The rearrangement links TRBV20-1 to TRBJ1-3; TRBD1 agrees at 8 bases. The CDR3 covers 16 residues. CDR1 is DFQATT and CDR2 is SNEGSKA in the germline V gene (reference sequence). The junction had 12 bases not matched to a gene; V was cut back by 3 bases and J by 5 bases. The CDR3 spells CSARPLRGQDRNTIYF. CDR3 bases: TGCAGTGCTAGGCCCCTGAGGGGACAGGACAGAAACACCATATATTTT.

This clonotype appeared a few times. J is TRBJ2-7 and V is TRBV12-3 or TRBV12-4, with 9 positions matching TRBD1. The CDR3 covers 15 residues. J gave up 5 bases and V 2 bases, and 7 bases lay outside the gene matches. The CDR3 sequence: CASSLRGTGFHEQYF. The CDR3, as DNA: TGTGCCAGCAGTTTACGCGGGACAGGGTTTCACGAGCAGTACTTC.

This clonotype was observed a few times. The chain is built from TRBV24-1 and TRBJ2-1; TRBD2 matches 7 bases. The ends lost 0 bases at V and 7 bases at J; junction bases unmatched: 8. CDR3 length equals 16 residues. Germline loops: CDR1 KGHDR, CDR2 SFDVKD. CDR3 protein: CATSDLHSSGKNEQFF. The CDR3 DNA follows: TGTGCCACCAGTGATTTGCATTCGAGCGGGAAAAATGAGCAGTTCTTC.